These 29 T cell receptor beta chains came from one sample sequenced in a study of response to subunit inactivated influenza vaccine (dated by TCRdb to the late 2010s). Library preparation employed RT-PCR. Sequencing was carried out with an Illumina HiSeq 2500. The public reads were quality trimmed at Q25 with fastp and then assembled into clones with MiXCR by TCRdb, keeping productive beta chains. Each record represents a unique CDR3 protein, reported with the most common genes and DNA among its rows. The sample table contains about 170,000 distinct CDR3 sequences; only one count was recorded for approximately 12% of them. The ten largest clones take up around 32% of the sample. This sample was also put to use in a study of T cells expressing NK-cell markers. From the second report: The TCR beta cDNA libraries were made using 5'RACE template switching, a step that added both a universal primer site and unique molecular identifiers.

The sample was CD8+ T cells sorted from PBMCs, taken 12 days after vaccination. These receptors came from a man aged 45-65 years who received an inactivated influenza vaccine. Donor details come from another sample of the same person, matched by shared clones.

This sequence joins TRBV5-6 and TRBJ1-2; 7 bases align to TRBD1. Looked up from germline, CDR1 is SGHDT and CDR2 is YYEEEE. This CDR3 is 12 amino acids long. Germline trimming cut 4 bases from V and 7 bases from J; bases unmatched to any gene: 4. The CDR3 here is CASSAGQPGYTF. The CDR3 coding sequence is TGTGCCAGCAGCGCGGGACAGCCTGGCTACACCTTC.

This chain uses TRBV12-3 or TRBV12-4 with TRBJ1-5, with D uncertain. Deletions cut 2 bases from V and 7 bases from J, with 12 bases between. This CDR3 contains 14 residues. CDR3 residues: CASSLIYPQQPQHF. The CDR3 bases are TGTGCCAGCAGTTTAATATATCCGCAGCAGCCCCAGCATTTT.

In this sample, this clonotype turned up a few times. The chain has TRBV19 and TRBJ2-7; D is uncertain. From germline, CDR1 is LNHDA and CDR2 SQIVND (reference sequence). CDR3 length equals 10 residues. V lost 7 bases, J lost 3 bases, and 4 bases lay in between. This CDR3 reads CASKNYEQYF. The CDR3 DNA sequence: TGTGCCAGTAAAAACTACGAGCAGTACTTC.

The J gene is TRBJ2-7, the V gene TRBV11-2; TRBD2 agrees at 9 bases. This CDR3 comprises 14 residues. After removal of 5 bases from V and 6 bases from J, the junction contained 8 bases not matched to a gene. Germline CDR1 reads SGHAT; CDR2 reads FQNNGV. The CDR3 DNA follows: TGTGCCAGCAGCCCCATTAGCGGGAGCGGCGAGCAGTACTTC. It yields the protein CASSPISGSGEQYF.

This sequence joins TRBV15 and TRBJ2-1; 10 bases are a match to TRBD2. The junction had 11 bases not matched to a gene; V was cut back by 0 bases and J by 0 bases. The CDR3 totals 20 residues. Germline V gene sequence: CDR1 LNHNV, CDR2 YYDKDF (reference sequence). CDR3: CATSRDIRAGGGPSYNEQFF. As DNA, the CDR3 is TGTGCCACCAGCAGAGATATACGAGCGGGAGGGGGACCCTCCTACAATGAGCAGTTCTTC.

This clonotype was detected many times. V and J are TRBV12-5 and TRBJ2-1; 7 positions match TRBD2. The junction had 2 bases not matched to a gene; V was cut back by 5 bases and J by 7 bases. The CDR3 extends over 12 amino acids. Germline CDR1 LGHNT, CDR2 FRNRAP. This CDR3 is CASGLRGNEQFF. The DNA for the CDR3 is TGTGCTAGTGGTCTGCGGGGGAATGAGCAGTTCTTC.

The rearrangement links TRBV10-3 to TRBJ2-1; D unresolved. In germline, CDR1 is ENHRY, CDR2 SYGVKD. Trimming cost V 0 bases and J 8 bases, with 5 bases left between them. This CDR3 has 12 amino acids. CDR3 residues: CAISESPDEQFF. As DNA, the CDR3 is TGTGCCATCAGTGAGTCTCCCGATGAGCAGTTCTTC.

This clonotype was observed at least ten times. The chain recombines TRBV4-2 with TRBJ2-3; 8 bases fit TRBD2. CDR1 LGHNA and CDR2 YNFKEQ come from the germline V gene. V shed 1 base, J shed 2 bases, and the junction held 8 bases outside the gene matches. This CDR3 is built from 17 residues. The CDR3 bases are TGTGCCAGCAGCCAAGGCACGGGAGGGCCCTCCACAGATACGCAGTATTTT. Residues: CASSQGTGGPSTDTQYF.

The V call is TRBV10-3, the J call TRBJ1-4, with D possibly being TRBD1 (5 bases). Germline V gene data show CDR1 as ENHRY and CDR2 as SYGVKD. V was pared by 6 bases and J by 5 bases, with 13 bases between. The CDR3 is 14 amino acids. CDR3 region: CAIRDIDSNEKLFF. CDR3 DNA: TGTGCCATCAGGGATATTGACAGCAATGAAAAACTGTTTTTT.

V gene TRBV12-3 or TRBV12-4 combines with J gene TRBJ2-2, with unresolved D. This CDR3 contains 12 residues. Trimming cost V 3 bases and J 7 bases, with 6 bases left between them. CDR3 bases: TGTGCCAGCAGTTTTCTCGACGGGGAGCTGTTTTTT. Translating it yields CASSFLDGELFF.

This clonotype has only a few counts. The chain employs TRBV28 and TRBJ2-5, with a possible D match to TRBD2 (5 bases). The V end was cut by 4 bases, the J end by 2 bases, with 11 bases between. This CDR3 has 14 amino acids. The germline V gene encodes CDR1 MDHEN and CDR2 SYDVKM. This chain's CDR3 is CASSSIRGQETQYF. Written as DNA, the CDR3 is TGTGCCAGCAGTTCAATAAGAGGGCAAGAGACCCAGTACTTC.

This clonotype has a handful of counts. CDR3 nucleotides: TGTGCCAGCAGCCAAGCTAATGGAATGGGGGAGGCCCAGTACTTC. The encoded protein is CASSQANGMGEAQYF. V is TRBV3-1 and J is TRBJ2-5; possibly TRBD2 for D (6 bases). The V end lost 1 base, the J end lost 9 bases, and 18 bases lay between the germline ends. The CDR3 has 15 residues. Germline CDR1 reads LGHDT; CDR2 reads YNNKEL (reference sequence).

The V call is TRBV7-6, the J call TRBJ2-7, with 8 positions matching TRBD1. Per the germline V gene, CDR1 is SGHVS and CDR2 is FNYEAQ. The CDR3 sequence is 15 residues long. V gave up 2 bases and J gave up 3 bases; unmatched junction bases: 6. This CDR3 is CASSLSTGQDYEQYF. The CDR3 nucleotides are TGTGCCAGCAGCTTAAGTACGGGACAGGACTACGAGCAGTACTTC. Based on the CDR3 plus reference TRBV7-6 and TRBJ2-7, the full variable domain is GAGVSQSPRYKVTKRGQDVALRCDPISGHVSLYWYRQALGQGPEFLTYFNYEAQQDKSGLPNDRFSAERPEGSISTLTIQRTEQRDSAMYRCASSLSTGQDYEQYFGPGTRLTVT.

This clonotype turned up a few times. The chain recombines TRBV19 with TRBJ1-1, with 7 bases aligning to TRBD1. Germline V gene lookup returns CDR1 LNHDA and CDR2 SQIVND (reference sequence). This CDR3 has 14 residues. V shed 4 bases and J 3 bases; nucleotides not matched to a gene: 5. CDR3 sequence: CASSTKTGDTEAFF. The CDR3 nucleotides read TGTGCCAGTAGTACAAAAACAGGGGACACTGAAGCTTTCTTT.

This clonotype has at least ten counts. The genes are TRBV11-2 and TRBJ2-7; possible D gene TRBD2, 6 bases. Germline loops: CDR1 SGHAT, CDR2 FQNNGV. The CDR3 is 14 residues long. V shed 1 base and J shed 3 bases, with 10 bases lying between them. Here the CDR3 reads CASSLARGLYEQYF. CDR3 bases: TGTGCCAGCAGCTTAGCCCGGGGACTCTACGAGCAGTACTTC. The full variable domain, in which reference TRBV11-2 and TRBJ2-7 provide the parts outside the CDR3, is EAGVAQSPRYKIIEKRQSVAFWCNPISGHATLYWYQQILGQGPKLLIQFQNNGVVDDSQLPKDRFSAERLKGVDSTLKIQPAKLEDSAVYLCASSLARGLYEQYFGPGTRLTVT.

This clonotype was recorded at least ten times. The chain uses TRBV4-2 and TRBJ1-4; 9 nucleotides match TRBD1. Looked up from germline, CDR1 is LGHNA and CDR2 is YNFKEQ. The CDR3 loop spans 17 amino acids. V shed 0 bases and J 2 bases; nucleotides not matched to a gene: 4. The CDR3 loop reads CASSQEGTGRTNEKLFF. CDR3 coding DNA: TGTGCCAGCAGCCAAGAGGGGACAGGGAGGACTAATGAAAAACTGTTTTTT.

The chain couples TRBV4-2 to TRBJ1-5; no firm D call. From germline, CDR1 is LGHNA and CDR2 YNFKEQ. Trimming stripped 0 bases from V and 0 bases from J, with 9 bases between. CDR3 length: 16 amino acids. Here the CDR3 reads CASSQEAGLSNQPQHF. CDR3 sequence (DNA): TGTGCCAGCAGCCAAGAAGCAGGTCTTAGCAATCAGCCCCAGCATTTT.

DNA for the CDR3: TGTGCCAGCAGGTTGACAGGGATGATCACTGAAGCTTTCTTT. This sequence encodes CASRLTGMITEAFF. This chain connects TRBV12-3 or TRBV12-4 to TRBJ1-1; 7 nucleotides match TRBD1. The CDR3 contains 14 residues. The J segment lost 4 bases and the V segment lost 6 bases, leaving 8 bases of the junction unmatched.

In DNA, the CDR3 is TGTGCCAGCAGTGACACAAGTCCCGGGACTAGTTTCACCGGGGAGCTGTTTTTT. Protein: CASSDTSPGTSFTGELFF. The V and J genes are TRBV6-4 and TRBJ2-2, with 8 bases that match TRBD2. CDR1 and CDR2 (germline): MRHNA, SNTAGT. CDR3 length equals 18 residues. V was pared by 2 bases and J by 4 bases, with 12 bases of the junction left unmatched.

This chain uses TRBV12-3 or TRBV12-4 with TRBJ2-3; 7 bases map to TRBD1. After removal of 7 bases from V and 4 bases from J, the junction contained 8 bases not matched to a gene. The CDR3 covers 14 residues. The chain's CDR3 is CASTSDRVPDTQYF. CDR3 in DNA: TGTGCCAGCACCTCCGACAGGGTCCCAGATACGCAGTATTTT.

The chain has TRBV6-2 or TRBV6-3 and TRBJ1-1, with 10 bases fitting TRBD1. CDR1 and CDR2 (germline): MNHEY, SVGEGT. Trimming took 6 bases from V and 6 from J; bases not matched to a gene: 4. The CDR3 sequence is 13 residues long. The DNA of the CDR3 is TGTGCCAGCAGACCTGGACAGGGGGCTGAAGCTTTCTTT. This translates into CASRPGQGAEAFF.

This clonotype appeared a single time. V is TRBV6-2 or TRBV6-3 and J is TRBJ2-7; TRBD1 matches at 10 bases. This CDR3 has 16 amino acids. V trimming: 6 bases; J trimming: 2 bases; junction bases outside the gene matches: 10. Germline CDR1 MNHEY, CDR2 SVGEGT. The DNA of the CDR3 is TGTGCCAGCAGAAAGGAACCGGGACAGGGGCCCTACGAGCAGTACTTC. Encoded protein: CASRKEPGQGPYEQYF.

In its sample, this clonotype was seen a few times. This sequence joins TRBV6-2 or TRBV6-3 and TRBJ2-2; maybe TRBD1 (5 bases). The CDR3 spans 11 residues. V lost 10 bases and J 6 bases, leaving 9 bases between the germline ends. From germline, CDR1 is MNHEY and CDR2 SVGEGT. CDR3 loop: CATRVPGELFF. The CDR3 nucleotides read TGTGCCACCAGGGTACCCGGGGAGCTGTTTTTT.

This sequence joins TRBV7-2 and TRBJ1-1; D is unclear. Germline lookup yields CDR1 SGHTA and CDR2 FQGNSA. V gave up 2 bases and J gave up 3 bases, with 13 bases separating them. The length of the CDR3 is 15 residues. For the CDR3, the DNA is TGTGCCAGCAGCTTAAACAATCTCGGGGACACTGAAGCTTTCTTT. Protein: CASSLNNLGDTEAFF.

The V gene is TRBV19, the J gene TRBJ2-2; no reliable D call. The CDR3 contains 13 residues. V lost 6 bases, J lost 8 bases, and 13 bases lay in between. Germline CDR1 is LNHDA and CDR2 is SQIVND (reference sequence). The CDR3 protein is CASSTSLSGELFF. The CDR3 coding sequence is TGTGCCAGTAGCACCTCACTTAGTGGGGAGCTGTTTTTT.

This clonotype was found a few times. The rearrangement uses TRBV7-9 and TRBJ1-2; D gene unclear. CDR3 length equals 12 residues. Per the germline V gene, CDR1 is SEHNR and CDR2 is FQNEAQ (reference sequence). The ends were cut back, 1 base at V and 11 bases at J, with 11 bases in the middle. This CDR3 is CASSLGAGGYTF. As DNA, the CDR3 is TGTGCCAGCAGCTTAGGGGCAGGCGGATACACCTTC.

This clonotype was seen more than once but under ten times. CDR3 sequence: CASSGGFQNTEAFF. The CDR3 nucleotides are TGTGCCAGCAGTGGAGGGTTTCAAAACACTGAAGCTTTCTTT. The V and J genes are TRBV28 and TRBJ1-1, with D uncertain. V gave up 5 bases and J gave up 2 bases, with 12 bases separating them. Germline V gives CDR1 MDHEN, CDR2 SYDVKM. CDR3 length: 14 residues.

The V and J genes are TRBV6-2 or TRBV6-3 and TRBJ2-1; 7 bases agree with TRBD2. V lost 0 bases to trimming and J lost 9 bases; unmatched junction nucleotides: 2. The germline CDR1 and CDR2 sequences are MNHEY and SVGEGT. CDR3 length: 13 residues. CDR3 in amino acids: CASSYSGTTEQFF. The CDR3 DNA sequence: TGTGCCAGCAGTTACTCAGGGACTACTGAGCAGTTCTTC.

The rearrangement uses TRBV28 and TRBJ2-3, with 12 bases that match TRBD2. V lost 3 bases and J lost 0; bases outside the gene matches: 10. Germline loops: CDR1 MDHEN, CDR2 SYDVKM. The CDR3 has 19 residues. DNA of the CDR3: TGTGCCAGCAGTTTCAGACTAGCGGGGGCCTGGACTAGCACAGATACGCAGTATTTT. Its translation is CASSFRLAGAWTSTDTQYF.